These 29 T cell receptor beta chains came from one sample sequenced in a study of blood T cell repertoires in COVID-19. TCRdb's copy holds only in-frame clones and misses some; the assay was immunoSEQ multiplex PCR. The sample gives about 300,000 clones, approximately 86% of which show up once; 1% to 1.5% is in the top ten. The specimen was peripheral blood. The receptors were sampled from a man between 65 and 85 years old with acute or convalescent COVID-19.

The CDR3 sequence: CAWSFGTGGNQPQHF. DNA of the CDR3: TGTGCCTGGAGTTTCGGGACAGGCGGCAATCAGCCCCAGCATTTT. The chain uses TRBV30 and TRBJ1-5; 8 positions agree with TRBD1. The CDR3 has 15 amino acids. Germline CDR1 reads GTSNPN; CDR2 reads SVGIG (reference sequence). V shed 2 bases, J shed 2 bases, and the junction held 5 bases outside the gene matches.

The chain carries TRBV29-1 and TRBJ2-3; 12 bases map to TRBD2. Trimming removed 3 bases from V and 5 bases from J; junction bases left unmatched: 3. The length of the CDR3 is 14 residues. CDR1 and CDR2 (germline): SQVTM, ANQGSEA. CDR3 region: CSVETSGRGDTQYF. Here the CDR3 DNA reads TGCAGCGTTGAGACTAGCGGGAGAGGAGATACGCAGTATTTT.

This chain's CDR3 is CSVTYPGNYGYTF. In DNA, the CDR3 is TGCAGCGTTACATACCCGGGTAACTATGGCTACACCTTC. The chain is built from TRBV29-1 and TRBJ1-2; D is uncertain. This CDR3 spans 13 amino acids. Deletions cut 5 bases from V and 1 base from J, with 11 bases between. CDR1 and CDR2 (germline): SQVTM, ANQGSEA.

The chain carries TRBV2 and TRBJ2-7; no definite D call. Trimming removed 7 bases from V and 3 bases from J, with 10 bases in between. The CDR3 covers 12 residues. CDR1 is SNHLY and CDR2 is FYNNEI in the germline V gene. CDR3 in DNA: TGTGCCAGCAACGCGGAACACTACGAGCAGTACTTC. This encodes CASNAEHYEQYF. The full variable domain, in which reference TRBV2 and TRBJ2-7 provide the parts outside the CDR3, is EPEVTQTPSHQVTQMGQEVILRCVPISNHLYFYWYRQILGQKVEFLVSFYNNEISEKSEIFDDQFSVERPDGSNFTLKIRSTKLEDSAMYFCASNAEHYEQYFGPGTRLTVT.

Only one count was recorded for this clone. The chain joins TRBV24-1 to TRBJ2-5; 7 nucleotides agree with TRBD1. The CDR3 contains 15 residues. Losses at the gene ends were 1 base for V and 3 bases for J; bases not matched to a gene: 4. Germline V CDR1 and CDR2: KGHDR, SFDVKD. The CDR3 DNA sequence: TGTGCCACCAGTGATTTAGCGACAGGGAAAGAGACCCAGTACTTC. This codes for CATSDLATGKETQYF.

CDR3 amino acids: CASSNSGTSASTDTQYF. In DNA form, the CDR3 reads TGTGCCAGCAGCAACTCAGGAACTAGCGCGAGCACAGATACGCAGTATTTT. V usage is TRBV11-2 and J usage is TRBJ2-3; 7 nucleotides agree with TRBD2. Trimming at V came to 5 bases and at J to 0 bases, leaving 11 bases not matched to a gene. Germline-derived CDR1 and CDR2 are SGHAT and FQNNGV. This CDR3 is built from 17 residues.

This chain links TRBV6-6 with TRBJ2-1, with a weak D call TRBD1 (6 bases). The V gene lost 3 bases and the J gene lost 9 bases, with 15 bases spanning the gap. Germline V lookup: CDR1 MNHNY, CDR2 SVGAGI (reference sequence). This CDR3 comprises 14 residues. The CDR3 DNA reads as TGTGCCAGCAGTTATCAGGGGACGATGGGTGAGCAGTTCTTC. Translation: CASSYQGTMGEQFF.

This chain links TRBV5-5 with TRBJ2-7; 9 bases fit TRBD1. CDR3 length: 17 residues. Trimming at V came to 5 bases and at J to 4 bases, leaving 16 bases not matched to a gene. Germline CDR1 and CDR2: SGHKS and YYEKEE (reference sequence). CDR3: CASSFTRDREKEYEQYF. The CDR3 DNA reads TGTGCCAGCAGTTTTACCCGGGACAGGGAAAAAGAATACGAGCAGTACTTC.

J is TRBJ2-7 and V is TRBV7-9, with a tentative D call TRBD2 (5 bases). CDR1 and CDR2 from the germline V gene are SEHNR and FQNEAQ (reference sequence). V dropped 1 base and J dropped 6 bases, with 7 bases sitting between them. This CDR3 contains 12 residues. CDR3 coding DNA: TGTGCCAGCAGCTTAGAAGGGAGCGAGCAGTACTTC. Its protein is CASSLEGSEQYF.

The V and J genes are TRBV3-1 (or the pseudogene TRBV3-2) and TRBJ2-1; 7 bases map to TRBD1. V dropped 2 bases and J dropped 9; count of bases not matched to a gene: 16. The length of the CDR3 is 17 residues. The germline gives CDR1 LGHDT, CDR2 YNNKEL (reference sequence). The CDR3 spells CASSQMPQGLRSSEQFF. The CDR3 DNA sequence: TGTGCCAGCAGCCAAATGCCACAGGGGCTGCGATCCAGTGAGCAGTTCTTC.

This chain links TRBV19 with TRBJ1-5; 7 positions match TRBD1. The germline CDR1 and CDR2 sequences are LNHDA and SQIVND (reference sequence). V was pared by 5 bases and J by 4 bases, with 8 bases of the junction left unmatched. This CDR3 spans 15 amino acids. This CDR3 reads CASSLWPGQNQPQHF. The CDR3 nucleotides read TGTGCCAGTAGTTTATGGCCGGGACAGAATCAGCCCCAGCATTTT.

The chain joins TRBV11-2 to TRBJ1-1, with D uncertain. Germline values: CDR1 SGHAT, CDR2 FQNNGV. This CDR3 has 14 residues. V was pared by 1 base and J by 11 bases, with 17 bases between. In nucleotides, the CDR3 is TGTGCCAGCAGCTTAGGACAATCTATAACCTGGGCTTTCTTT. Amino acid sequence: CASSLGQSITWAFF.

The chain has TRBV7-6 and TRBJ2-7, with TRBD1 matching over 10 bases. V lost 5 bases, J lost 7 bases, and 2 bases stayed unmatched. The germline gives CDR1 SGHVS, CDR2 FNYEAQ. This CDR3 is built from 12 residues. CDR3 protein: CASSPDRGEQYF. Here the CDR3 DNA reads TGTGCCAGCAGCCCGGACAGGGGGGAGCAGTACTTC.

This clone has a handful of counts. The gene calls are TRBV6-4 and TRBJ1-2; D is perhaps TRBD1 (6 bases). The germline CDR1 and CDR2 sequences are MRHNA and SNTAGT. This CDR3 spans 13 amino acids. Trimming removed 6 bases at V and 4 bases at J, with 12 bases between. In DNA, the CDR3 is TGTGCCAGCAGCGAAGGGGGATCCTATGGCTACACCTTC. Protein: CASSEGGSYGYTF.

The chain joins TRBV28 to TRBJ2-7; 13 nucleotides line up with TRBD2. The germline CDR1 and CDR2 sequences are MDHEN and SYDVKM. The CDR3 length is 16 residues. Losses at the gene ends were 3 bases for V and 4 bases for J; bases not matched to a gene: 6. The CDR3 DNA reads TGTGCCAGCAGTTTGCGAGGACTAGCGGGAGTTTACGAGCAGTACTTC. Protein product: CASSLRGLAGVYEQYF.

The CDR3 loop reads CASSGSREAGELFF. CDR3 coding DNA: TGCGCCAGCAGCGGATCCAGGGAGGCCGGGGAGCTGTTTTTT. V and J are TRBV5-1 and TRBJ2-2; tentative D call: TRBD2 (6 bases). V was shortened by 4 bases and J by 6 bases, with 13 bases between the two germline ends. Germline CDR1 and CDR2: SGHRS and YFSETQ. CDR3 length: 14 residues.

The V and J genes are TRBV6-5 and TRBJ2-5, with D possibly TRBD2 on 6 matching bases. V gave up 1 base and J gave up 2 bases, with 14 bases separating them. The CDR3 covers 16 residues. Germline CDR1 and CDR2: MNHEY and SVGAGI. In DNA form, the CDR3 reads TGTGCCAGCAGTTACTTAGGCGGGGCAGGACAAGAGACCCAGTACTTC. This gives the protein CASSYLGGAGQETQYF.

In its sample, this clone was seen a few times. This chain joins TRBV4-3 and TRBJ2-7; possible D gene TRBD1, 5 bases. Germline V lookup: CDR1 LGHNA, CDR2 YSLEER. The V end was cut by 1 base, the J end by 5 bases, with 27 bases between. This CDR3 spans 19 amino acids. The CDR3 DNA reads as TGCGCCAGCAGCCAAGGGTTGGGTAGGGGCGAATTCTTCCTCCACGAGCAGTACTTC. Protein sequence: CASSQGLGRGEFFLHEQYF.

The rearrangement joins TRBV18 to TRBJ2-5, with 9 bases matching TRBD1. V shed 3 bases, J shed 7 bases, and the junction held 12 bases outside the gene matches. CDR3 length: 16 amino acids. Germline CDR1 is KGHSH and CDR2 is LQKENI. The CDR3 sequence: CASSPYRDRETLTQYF. The DNA for the CDR3 is TGTGCCAGCTCACCGTACCGGGACAGGGAAACGCTGACCCAGTACTTC. Using reference TRBV18 and TRBJ2-5 for the parts outside the CDR3, the full variable domain is NAGVMQNPRHLVRRRGQEARLRCSPMKGHSHVYWYRQLPEEGLKFMVYLQKENIIDESGMPKERFSAEFPKEGPSILRIQQVVRGDSAAYFCASSPYRDRETLTQYFGPGTRLLVL.

The chain has TRBV5-4 and TRBJ2-1; a weak D match, TRBD2 (5 bases). The germline V gene has CDR1 SGHNT and CDR2 YYREEE (reference sequence). CDR3 length equals 13 residues. Trimming pared 6 bases from V and 4 bases from J, leaving 11 bases between. This chain's CDR3 is CASTVGGYNEQFF. The CDR3 DNA reads TGTGCCAGCACGGTTGGCGGGTACAATGAGCAGTTCTTC. Full variable domain (missing parts from reference TRBV5-4 and TRBJ2-1): ETGVTQSPTHLIKTRGQQVTLRCSSQSGHNTVSWYQQALGQGPQFIFQYYREEENGRGNFPPRFSGLQFPNYSSELNVNALELDDSALYLCASTVGGYNEQFFGPGTRLTVL.

This sequence joins TRBV30 and TRBJ2-7; 10 bases are a match to TRBD1. CDR1 is GTSNPN and CDR2 is SVGIG in the germline V gene (reference sequence). Losses at the gene ends were 0 bases for V and 6 bases for J; bases not matched to a gene: 8. The CDR3 sequence is 15 residues long. CDR3 amino acids: CAWSVFRDRGSEQYF. CDR3 bases: TGTGCCTGGAGTGTATTTCGGGACAGGGGAAGCGAGCAGTACTTC.

This clone came up a few times. This chain connects TRBV21-1 to TRBJ2-3; the table's TRBD2 call for D was not verified on the DNA. TRBV21-1 is annotated as a pseudogene. The CDR3 sequence is 15 residues long. CDR3 residues: CASSKVVGGPDTQYF. The CDR3 DNA reads TGTGCCAGCAGCAAAGTGGTGGGGGGGCCAGATACGCAGTATTTT.

Here the CDR3 reads CASSLTRIGELFF. As DNA, the CDR3 is TGTGCCAGCAGCTTAACTAGAATCGGGGAGCTGTTTTTT. This chain links TRBV11-2 with TRBJ2-2, with TRBD2 as a possible D gene (5 bases). Per germline, CDR1 SGHAT and CDR2 FQNNGV. V gave up 2 bases and J gave up 7 bases, with 8 bases separating them. CDR3 length: 13 residues. Using reference TRBV11-2 and TRBJ2-2 for the parts outside the CDR3, the full variable domain is EAGVAQSPRYKIIEKRQSVAFWCNPISGHATLYWYQQILGQGPKLLIQFQNNGVVDDSQLPKDRFSAERLKGVDSTLKIQPAKLEDSAVYLCASSLTRIGELFFGEGSRLTVL.

This clone was counted between two and nine times. The CDR3 region is CASPADRAQVSSGNTIYF. Here the CDR3 DNA reads TGTGCCAGCCCCGCCGACAGGGCTCAGGTATCGTCTGGAAACACCATATATTTT. The chain has TRBV5-8 and TRBJ1-3; 7 bases are a match to TRBD1. The CDR3 covers 18 residues. Germline trimming cut 7 bases from V and 1 base from J; bases unmatched to any gene: 17. Germline CDR1 reads SGHTS; CDR2 reads YDEGEE.

The chain uses TRBV28 and TRBJ1-2, with 7 bases fitting TRBD1. Trimming cost V 5 bases and J 0 bases; bases outside gene matches: 6. Germline V gene data show CDR1 as MDHEN and CDR2 as SYDVKM. This CDR3 comprises 15 residues. CDR3 region: CASSTGQDTNYGYTF. In DNA, the CDR3 is TGTGCCAGCAGTACCGGACAGGACACTAACTATGGCTACACCTTC.

J is TRBJ1-6 and V is TRBV7-2; weak D call: TRBD1 (6 bases). CDR1 is SGHTA, CDR2 FQGNSA, per germline. The length of the CDR3 is 16 residues. Trimming left V 1 base short and J 7 bases short, with 14 bases between. CDR3 DNA sequence: TGTGCCAGCAGCTTAGTGGCGGGGGCGCAAAATTCACCCCTCCACTTT. Translated: CASSLVAGAQNSPLHF.

This clone was seen only a few times. The chain employs TRBV19 and TRBJ1-1; weak D call: TRBD1 (6 bases). Germline V gene lookup returns CDR1 LNHDA and CDR2 SQIVND (reference sequence). The CDR3 spans 16 residues. The V gene lost 7 bases and the J gene lost 5 bases, with 23 bases spanning the gap. CDR3 sequence reads: CASTPGENHLVTEAFF. Here the CDR3 DNA reads TGTGCCAGTACCCCAGGGGAGAATCACCTTGTAACTGAAGCTTTCTTT.

This chain joins TRBV5-1 and TRBJ2-5; 7 bases are shared with TRBD2. After removal of 3 bases from V and 1 base from J, the junction contained 3 bases not matched to a gene. The CDR3 consists of 14 residues. Germline CDR1 SGHRS, CDR2 YFSETQ. CDR3 residues: CASSYGTIQETQYF. For the CDR3, the DNA is TGCGCCAGCAGCTACGGGACTATCCAAGAGACCCAGTACTTC.

This clone appeared a few times. V is TRBV7-2 and J is TRBJ2-1; 7 positions match TRBD2. The CDR3 runs to 16 residues. V lost 0 bases, J lost 5 bases, and 7 bases stayed unmatched. Germline V gene lookup returns CDR1 SGHTA and CDR2 FQGNSA. The CDR3 here is CASSLARAGVDNEQFF. As DNA, the CDR3 is TGTGCCAGCAGCTTAGCCCGGGCGGGAGTTGACAATGAGCAGTTCTTC.